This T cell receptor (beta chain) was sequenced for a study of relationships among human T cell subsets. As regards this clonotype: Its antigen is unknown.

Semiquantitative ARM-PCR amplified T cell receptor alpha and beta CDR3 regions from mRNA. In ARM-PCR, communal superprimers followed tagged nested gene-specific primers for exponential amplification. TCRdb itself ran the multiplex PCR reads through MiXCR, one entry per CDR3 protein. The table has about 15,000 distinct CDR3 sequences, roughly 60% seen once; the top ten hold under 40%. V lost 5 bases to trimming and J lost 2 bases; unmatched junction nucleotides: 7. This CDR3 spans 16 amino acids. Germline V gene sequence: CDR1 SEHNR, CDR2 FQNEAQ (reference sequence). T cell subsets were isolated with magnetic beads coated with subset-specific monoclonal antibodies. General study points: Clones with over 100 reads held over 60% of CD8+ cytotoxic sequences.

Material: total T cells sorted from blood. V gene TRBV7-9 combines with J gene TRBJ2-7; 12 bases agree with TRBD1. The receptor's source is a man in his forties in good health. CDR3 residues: CASSHPGQGAAYEQYF. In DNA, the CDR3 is TGTGCCAGCAGCCATCCGGGACAGGGGGCTGCCTACGAGCAGTACTTC.